This T cell receptor (beta chain) emerged from a study of T cell changes during pregnancy in multiple sclerosis. The assay was immunoSEQ multiplex PCR, and TCRdb's table has in-frame clones only and misses some. The table shows 30,000 to 40,000 clones, with 85% to 90% occurring only once. The junction had 8 bases not matched to a gene; V was cut back by 2 bases and J by 4 bases. This CDR3 has 16 residues. The germline V gene has CDR1 SNHLY and CDR2 FYNNEI. J is TRBJ2-5 and V is TRBV2; 9 nucleotides agree with TRBD1. The sequence came from a female donor with multiple sclerosis, enrolled in a pregnancy study. The sample was CD8+ T cells from peripheral blood mononuclear cells, taken in the third trimester of pregnancy. The CDR3 loop is CASSEIWTGAGETQYF. The CDR3 DNA follows: TGTGCCAGCAGTGAAATCTGGACAGGGGCTGGAGAGACCCAGTACTTC.